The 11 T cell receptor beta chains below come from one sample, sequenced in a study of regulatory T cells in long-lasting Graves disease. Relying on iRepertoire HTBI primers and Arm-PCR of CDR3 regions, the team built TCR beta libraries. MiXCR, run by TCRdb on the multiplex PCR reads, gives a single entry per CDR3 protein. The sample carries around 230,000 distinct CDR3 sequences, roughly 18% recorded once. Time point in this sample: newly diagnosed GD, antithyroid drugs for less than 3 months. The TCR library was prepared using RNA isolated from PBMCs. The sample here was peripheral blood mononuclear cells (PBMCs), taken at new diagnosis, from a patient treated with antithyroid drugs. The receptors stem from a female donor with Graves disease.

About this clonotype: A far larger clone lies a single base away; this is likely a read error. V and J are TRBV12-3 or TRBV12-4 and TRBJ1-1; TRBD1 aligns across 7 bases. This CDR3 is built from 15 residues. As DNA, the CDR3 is TGTGCCAGCAGTCCATACAGGGGCGCGGACACTGAAGCTCTCTTT. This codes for CASSPYRGADTEALF.

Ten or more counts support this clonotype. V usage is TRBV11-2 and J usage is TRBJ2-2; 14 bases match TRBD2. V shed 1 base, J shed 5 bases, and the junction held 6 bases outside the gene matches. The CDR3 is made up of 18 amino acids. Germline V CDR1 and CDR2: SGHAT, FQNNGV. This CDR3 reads CASSLGGLAGGTTGELFF. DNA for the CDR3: TGTGCCAGCAGCTTAGGAGGACTAGCGGGAGGTACTACCGGGGAGCTGTTTTTT.

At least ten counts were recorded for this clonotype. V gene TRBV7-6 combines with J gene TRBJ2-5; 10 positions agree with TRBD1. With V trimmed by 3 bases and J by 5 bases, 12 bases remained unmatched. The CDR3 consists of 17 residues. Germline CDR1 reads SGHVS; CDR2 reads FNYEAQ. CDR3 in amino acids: CASSFRDRGSPPETQYF. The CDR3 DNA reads TGTGCCAGCAGCTTTCGGGACAGGGGTTCGCCCCCGGAGACCCAGTACTTC.

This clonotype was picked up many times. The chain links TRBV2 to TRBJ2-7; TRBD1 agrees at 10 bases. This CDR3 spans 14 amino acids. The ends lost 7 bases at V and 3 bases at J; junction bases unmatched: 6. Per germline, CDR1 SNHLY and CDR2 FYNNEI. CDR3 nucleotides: TGTGCCAGCACCTCCGGGACAGGGGTCTACGAGCAGTACTTC. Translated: CASTSGTGVYEQYF.

The CDR3: CASSSPVLAGASYNEQFF. The DNA for the CDR3 is TGTGCCAGCAGCTCCCCGGTACTAGCGGGAGCGAGTTACAATGAGCAGTTCTTC. The chain employs TRBV7-2 and TRBJ2-1, with 11 bases lining up with TRBD2. Germline-derived CDR1 and CDR2 are SGHTA and FQGNSA. The CDR3 totals 18 residues. After removal of 4 bases from V and 4 bases from J, the junction contained 12 bases not matched to a gene.

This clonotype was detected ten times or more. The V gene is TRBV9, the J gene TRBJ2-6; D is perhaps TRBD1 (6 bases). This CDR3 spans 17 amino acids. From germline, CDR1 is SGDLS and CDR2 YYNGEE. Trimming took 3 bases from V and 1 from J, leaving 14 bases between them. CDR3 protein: CASSDGQFLSGANVLTF. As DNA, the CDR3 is TGTGCCAGCAGCGACGGACAGTTCCTTTCTGGGGCCAACGTCCTGACTTTC.

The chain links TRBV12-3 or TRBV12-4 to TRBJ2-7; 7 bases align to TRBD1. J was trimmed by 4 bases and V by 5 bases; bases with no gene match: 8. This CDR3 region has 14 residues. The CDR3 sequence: CASSPLDRQYEQYF. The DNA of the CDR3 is TGTGCCAGCAGTCCCTTGGACAGGCAGTACGAGCAGTACTTC.

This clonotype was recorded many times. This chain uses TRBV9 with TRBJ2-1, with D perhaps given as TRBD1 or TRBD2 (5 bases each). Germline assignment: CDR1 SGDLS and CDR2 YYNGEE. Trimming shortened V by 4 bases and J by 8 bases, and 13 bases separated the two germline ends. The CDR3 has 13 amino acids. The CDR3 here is CASSTGPGDEQFF. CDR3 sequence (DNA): TGTGCCAGCAGCACGGGGCCTGGCGATGAGCAGTTCTTC.

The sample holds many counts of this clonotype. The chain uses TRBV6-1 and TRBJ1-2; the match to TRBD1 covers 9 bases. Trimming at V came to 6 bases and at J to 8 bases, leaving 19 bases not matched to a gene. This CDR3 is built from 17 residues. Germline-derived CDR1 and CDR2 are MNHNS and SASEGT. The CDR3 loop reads CASSPLPGTGQGRGYTF. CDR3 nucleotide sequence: TGTGCCAGCAGCCCCTTACCGGGGACGGGACAGGGAAGAGGCTACACCTTC.

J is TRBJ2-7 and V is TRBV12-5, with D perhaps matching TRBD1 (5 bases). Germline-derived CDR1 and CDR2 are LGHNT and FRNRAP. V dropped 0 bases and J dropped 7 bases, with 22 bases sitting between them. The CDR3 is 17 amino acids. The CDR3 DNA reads TGTGCTAGTGGTTTGGTTCCGACAGTACGCCTTGACCGTGAGCAGTACTTC. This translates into CASGLVPTVRLDREQYF.

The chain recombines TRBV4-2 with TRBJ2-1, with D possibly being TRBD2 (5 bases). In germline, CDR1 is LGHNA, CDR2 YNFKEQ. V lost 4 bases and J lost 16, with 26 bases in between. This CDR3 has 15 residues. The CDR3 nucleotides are TGTGCCAGCAGCCCAGGTCCGGCGGATTCATCGAGCGGCTTCTTC. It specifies CASSPGPADSSSGFF.